Listed below are T cell receptor beta chains from one sample, sequenced in a study of T cells in Graves' hyperthyroidism and ophthalmopathy. TCRdb reprocessed the multiplex PCR reads with MiXCR, giving one entry per CDR3 protein. In the table there are fewer than 550,000 distinct CDR3 sequences, more than 15% of which are singletons. The sequencing sample was made of blood. The source of these receptors is a woman between 18 and 30 years old with Graves' hyperthyroidism. The CDR3 runs from the conserved cysteine through the conserved F or W. The order of the fields is J gene, V gene, clone size, CDR3 protein. Clone size is given for some rows only: seen once, a few or many times, or a class if the clone is expanded.

>TRBJ1-3|TRBV12-3/TRBV12-4|many
CASSSANTIYF
>TRBJ1-1|TRBV13|many
CASSLGEMNTEAFF
>TRBJ1-1|TRBV5-1|.
CASSLSVRNTEAFF
>TRBJ2-1|TRBV6-1|.
CASSNRDREQFF
>TRBJ2-1|TRBV7-9|few
CASSPQRMGFYNEQFF
>TRBJ2-7|TRBV4-3|once
CASSQDKGTSYEQYF
>TRBJ1-4|TRBV6-1|few
CASRRGQVNEKLFF
>TRBJ2-6|TRBV7-2|.
CASSSGTLSGANVLTF
>TRBJ2-7|TRBV3-1|many
CASSQALAGGYEQYF
>TRBJ2-5|TRBV6-1|many
CASSGSDEETQYF
>TRBJ1-6|TRBV27|many
CASSLWGAYSPLHF
>TRBJ2-3|TRBV4-1|.
CASSQTATDTQYF
>TRBJ2-7|TRBV6-5|many
CASSYFPVVGKYEQYF
>TRBJ1-3|TRBV27|.
CASSLTVEGNTIYF
>TRBJ2-1|TRBV20-1|many
CSARVMTGVGNEQFF
>TRBJ2-3|TRBV11-1|many
CASSASVGRSSTDTQYF